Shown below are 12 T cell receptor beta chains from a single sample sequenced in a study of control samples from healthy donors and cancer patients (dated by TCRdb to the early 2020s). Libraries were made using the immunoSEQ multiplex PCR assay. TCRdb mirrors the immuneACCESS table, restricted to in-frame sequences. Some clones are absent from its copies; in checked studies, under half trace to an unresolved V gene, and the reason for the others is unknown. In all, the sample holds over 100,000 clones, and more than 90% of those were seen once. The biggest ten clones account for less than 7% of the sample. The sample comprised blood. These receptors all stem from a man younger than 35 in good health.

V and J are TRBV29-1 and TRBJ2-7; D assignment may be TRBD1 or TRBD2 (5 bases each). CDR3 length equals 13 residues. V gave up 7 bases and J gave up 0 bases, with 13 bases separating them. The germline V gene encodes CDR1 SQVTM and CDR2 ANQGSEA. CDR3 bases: TGCAGCGGCCGGGACCGGAACTCCTACGAGCAGTACTTC. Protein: CSGRDRNSYEQYF.

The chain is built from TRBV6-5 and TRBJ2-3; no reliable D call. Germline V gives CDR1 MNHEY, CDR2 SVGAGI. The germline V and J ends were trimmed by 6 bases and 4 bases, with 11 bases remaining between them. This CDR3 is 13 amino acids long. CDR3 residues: CASSPRVADTQYF. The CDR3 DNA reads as TGTGCCAGCAGCCCAAGAGTGGCAGATACGCAGTATTTT.

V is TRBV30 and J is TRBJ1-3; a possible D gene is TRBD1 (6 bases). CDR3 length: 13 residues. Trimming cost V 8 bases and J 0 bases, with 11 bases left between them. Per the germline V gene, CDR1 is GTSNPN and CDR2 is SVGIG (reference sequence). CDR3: CAAQGSSGNTIYF. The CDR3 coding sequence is TGTGCCGCTCAGGGGAGCTCTGGAAACACCATATATTTT.

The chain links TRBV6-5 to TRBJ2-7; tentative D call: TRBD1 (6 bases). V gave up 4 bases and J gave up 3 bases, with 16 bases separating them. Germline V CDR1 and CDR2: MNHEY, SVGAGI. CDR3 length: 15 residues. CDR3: CASSFGGATDYEQYF. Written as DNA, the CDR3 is TGTGCCAGCAGTTTTGGGGGCGCGACTGACTACGAGCAGTACTTC.

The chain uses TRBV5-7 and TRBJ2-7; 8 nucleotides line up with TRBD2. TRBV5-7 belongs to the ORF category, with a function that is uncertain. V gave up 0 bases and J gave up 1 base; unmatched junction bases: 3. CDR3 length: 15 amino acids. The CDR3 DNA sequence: TGTGCCAGCAGCTTGGGCGGGGGGCAATCCTACGAGCAGTACTTC. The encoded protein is CASSLGGGQSYEQYF.

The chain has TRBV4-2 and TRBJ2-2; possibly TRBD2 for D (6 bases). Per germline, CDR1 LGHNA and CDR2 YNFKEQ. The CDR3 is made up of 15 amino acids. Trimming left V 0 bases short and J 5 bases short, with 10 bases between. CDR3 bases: TGTGCCAGCAGCCAAGATCTTGGGGGGACCGGGGAGCTGTTTTTT. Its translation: CASSQDLGGTGELFF.

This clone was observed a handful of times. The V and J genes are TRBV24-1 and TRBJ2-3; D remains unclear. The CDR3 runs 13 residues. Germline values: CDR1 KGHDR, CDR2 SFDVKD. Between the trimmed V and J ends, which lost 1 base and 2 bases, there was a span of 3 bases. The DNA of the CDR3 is TGTGCCACCAGTGATTTCACCACAGATACGCAGTATTTT. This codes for CATSDFTTDTQYF.

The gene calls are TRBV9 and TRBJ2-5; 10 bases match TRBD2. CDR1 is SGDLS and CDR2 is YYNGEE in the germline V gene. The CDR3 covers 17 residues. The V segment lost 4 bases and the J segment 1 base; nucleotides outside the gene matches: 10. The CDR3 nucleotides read TGTGCCAGCAGCCCTGCCTGGACTAGCGGCCTCCAAGAGACCCAGTACTTC. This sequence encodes CASSPAWTSGLQETQYF.

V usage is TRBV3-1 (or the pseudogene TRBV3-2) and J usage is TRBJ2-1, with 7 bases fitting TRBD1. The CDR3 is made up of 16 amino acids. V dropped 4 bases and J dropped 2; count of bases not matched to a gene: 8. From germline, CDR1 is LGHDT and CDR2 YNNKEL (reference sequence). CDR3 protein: CASSRSKTGPYNEQFF. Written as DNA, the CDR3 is TGTGCCAGCAGCCGTTCAAAGACAGGGCCCTACAATGAGCAGTTCTTC.

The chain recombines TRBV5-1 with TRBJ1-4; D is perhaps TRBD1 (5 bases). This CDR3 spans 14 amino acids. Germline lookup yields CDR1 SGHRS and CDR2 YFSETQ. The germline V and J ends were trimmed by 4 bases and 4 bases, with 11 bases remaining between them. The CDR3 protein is CASSDQGHNEKLFF. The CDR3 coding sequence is TGCGCCAGCAGCGATCAGGGTCATAATGAAAAACTGTTTTTT. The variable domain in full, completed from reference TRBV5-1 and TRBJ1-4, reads KAGVTQTPRYLIKTRGQQVTLSCSPISGHRSVSWYQQTPGQGLQFLFEYFSETQRNKGNFPGRFSGRQFSNSRSEMNVSTLELGDSALYLCASSDQGHNEKLFFGSGTQLSVL.

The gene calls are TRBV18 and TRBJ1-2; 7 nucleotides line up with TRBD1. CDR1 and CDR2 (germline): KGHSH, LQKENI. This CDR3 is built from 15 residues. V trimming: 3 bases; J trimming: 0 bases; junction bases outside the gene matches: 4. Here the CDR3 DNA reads TGTGCCAGCTCACCTGGACAGGAACCTAACTATGGCTACACCTTC. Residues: CASSPGQEPNYGYTF.

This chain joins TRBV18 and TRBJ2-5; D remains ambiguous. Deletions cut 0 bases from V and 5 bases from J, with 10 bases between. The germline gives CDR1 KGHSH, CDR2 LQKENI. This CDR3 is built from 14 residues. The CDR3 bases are TGTGCCAGCTCACCACCGGAGCCCCGGGAGACCCAGTACTTC. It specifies CASSPPEPRETQYF.